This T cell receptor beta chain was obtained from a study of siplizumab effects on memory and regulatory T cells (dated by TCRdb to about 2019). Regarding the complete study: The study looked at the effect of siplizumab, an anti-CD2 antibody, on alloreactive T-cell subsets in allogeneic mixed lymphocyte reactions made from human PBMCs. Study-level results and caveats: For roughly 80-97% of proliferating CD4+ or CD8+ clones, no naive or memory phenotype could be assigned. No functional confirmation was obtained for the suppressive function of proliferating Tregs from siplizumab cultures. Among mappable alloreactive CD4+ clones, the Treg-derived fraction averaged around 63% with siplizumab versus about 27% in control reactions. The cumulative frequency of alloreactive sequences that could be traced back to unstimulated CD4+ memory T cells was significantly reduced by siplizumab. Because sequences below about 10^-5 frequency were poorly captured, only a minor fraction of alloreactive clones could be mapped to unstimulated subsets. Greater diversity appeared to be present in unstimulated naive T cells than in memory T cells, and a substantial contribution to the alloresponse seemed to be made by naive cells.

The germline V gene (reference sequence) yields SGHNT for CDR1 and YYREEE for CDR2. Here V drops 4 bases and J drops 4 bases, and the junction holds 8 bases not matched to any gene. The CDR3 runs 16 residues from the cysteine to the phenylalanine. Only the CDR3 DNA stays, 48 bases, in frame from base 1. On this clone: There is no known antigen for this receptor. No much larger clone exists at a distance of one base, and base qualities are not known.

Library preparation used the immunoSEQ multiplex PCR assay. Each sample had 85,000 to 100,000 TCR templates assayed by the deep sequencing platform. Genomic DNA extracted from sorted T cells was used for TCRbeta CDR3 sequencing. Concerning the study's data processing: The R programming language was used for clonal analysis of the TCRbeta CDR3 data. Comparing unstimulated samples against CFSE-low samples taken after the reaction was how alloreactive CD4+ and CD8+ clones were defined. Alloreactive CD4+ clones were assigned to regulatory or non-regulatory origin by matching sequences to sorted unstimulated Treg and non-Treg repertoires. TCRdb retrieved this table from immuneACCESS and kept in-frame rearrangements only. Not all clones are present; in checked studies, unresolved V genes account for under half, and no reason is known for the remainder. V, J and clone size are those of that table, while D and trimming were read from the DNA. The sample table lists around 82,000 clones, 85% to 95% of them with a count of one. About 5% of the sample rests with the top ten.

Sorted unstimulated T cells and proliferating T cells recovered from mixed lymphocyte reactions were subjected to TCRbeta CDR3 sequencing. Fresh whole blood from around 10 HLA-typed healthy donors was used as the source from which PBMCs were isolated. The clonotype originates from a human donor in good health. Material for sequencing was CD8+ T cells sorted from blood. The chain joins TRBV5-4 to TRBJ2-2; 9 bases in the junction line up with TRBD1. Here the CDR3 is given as CASSPGQGVPTGELFF. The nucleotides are TGTGCCAGCAGCCCGGGACAGGGAGTTCCCACCGGGGAGCTGTTTTTT.